This paragraph covers one T cell receptor beta chain sequence. The antigen remains unidentified. These data are taken from a study of shared clonotypes between healthy human individuals. This table comes from immunoSEQ multiplex PCR, and its TCRdb copy is limited to in-frame clones, with some not included. The sample includes about 1,500,000 clones, roughly 96% seen only once; the top ten take approximately 1.1%. Germline V gene data show CDR1 as SQVTM and CDR2 as ANQGSEA. The CDR3 sequence is 11 residues long. Between the trimmed V and J ends, which lost 7 bases and 15 bases, there was a span of 19 bases. Study results and caveats: A generally larger estimated richness was seen in naive subsets than in memory subsets.

This clonotype was sampled from a man aged 25 to 40 in good health. The sequencing input was naive CD4+ T cells sorted from blood. The subset denotes: CD45RA+ positively selected. This sequence joins TRBV29-1 and TRBJ2-1; perhaps TRBD1 as D (7 bases). This chain's CDR3 is CSGHLGQEGFF. In DNA form, the CDR3 reads TGCAGCGGGCACCTCGGACAGGAGGGGTTCTTC.